What follows are 29 T cell receptor beta chains derived from one specimen sequenced in a study of blood T cell repertoires in COVID-19. Clones were read by immunoSEQ multiplex PCR, and TCRdb kept only the in-frame ones, dropping some. This sample has some 160,000 clones, with around 92% found just once. Input material: peripheral blood. The receptors shown here come from a man in his 60s with acute or convalescent COVID-19.

This rearrangement joins TRBV25-1 to TRBJ1-4, with a tentative D call TRBD1 (6 bases). This CDR3 region has 13 residues. The V and J ends lost 6 bases and 8 bases respectively, with 13 bases between them. Germline lookup yields CDR1 MGHDK and CDR2 SYGVNS. The CDR3 sequence is CASSRGISEKLFF. The CDR3, as DNA: TGTGCCAGCAGCAGGGGTATATCCGAAAAACTGTTTTTT.

The chain couples TRBV7-2 to TRBJ2-3; 7 bases align to TRBD2. The CDR3 consists of 15 residues. Germline V gives CDR1 SGHTA, CDR2 FQGNSA. V lost 4 bases to trimming and J lost 2 bases; unmatched junction nucleotides: 6. The CDR3 is CASSSRLALTDTQYF. The CDR3 coding sequence is TGTGCCAGCAGCTCTCGACTAGCCCTCACAGATACGCAGTATTTT. Variable domain in full (rest from reference TRBV7-2 and TRBJ2-3): GAGVSQSPSNKVTEKGKDVELRCDPISGHTALYWYRQSLGQGLEFLIYFQGNSAPDKSGLPSDRFSAERTGGSVSTLTIQRTQQEDSAVYLCASSSRLALTDTQYFGPGTRLTVL.

This clone has only one observation. The chain combines TRBV2 with TRBJ2-7; 9 nucleotides agree with TRBD1. Germline loops: CDR1 SNHLY, CDR2 FYNNEI. The CDR3 has 12 residues. The J segment lost 4 bases and the V segment lost 6 bases, leaving 1 base of the junction unmatched. The CDR3, as DNA: TGTGCCAGCAGAGGACAGGGGTACGAGCAGTACTTC. It encodes CASRGQGYEQYF. Full variable domain (outside the CDR3, taken from reference TRBV2 and TRBJ2-7): EPEVTQTPSHQVTQMGQEVILRCVPISNHLYFYWYRQILGQKVEFLVSFYNNEISEKSEIFDDQFSVERPDGSNFTLKIRSTKLEDSAMYFCASRGQGYEQYFGPGTRLTVT.

The J gene is TRBJ2-7, the V gene TRBV6-6, with 11 bases identical to TRBD1. J was trimmed by 6 bases and V by 3 bases; bases with no gene match: 10. CDR3 length: 16 residues. Germline values: CDR1 MNHNY, CDR2 SVGAGI (reference sequence). The CDR3 DNA reads TGTGCCAGCAGTTATTTCGGACAGGGGGCCGAGAGCGAGCAGTACTTC. Protein product: CASSYFGQGAESEQYF.

This rearrangement joins TRBV7-2 to TRBJ1-6; TRBD1 matches 9 bases. V trimming: 1 base; J trimming: 10 bases; junction bases outside the gene matches: 5. The CDR3 runs to 15 residues. Germline assignment: CDR1 SGHTA and CDR2 FQGNSA. The CDR3 protein is CASSLGADRGSPLHF. Here the CDR3 DNA reads TGTGCCAGCAGCTTAGGTGCGGACAGGGGATCACCCCTCCACTTT.

V and J are TRBV9 and TRBJ2-1; 9 bases fit TRBD2. The V gene end was trimmed by 2 bases and the J gene end by 7 bases; junction bases not matched to a gene: 7. Germline CDR1 SGDLS, CDR2 YYNGEE. This CDR3 comprises 15 residues. The CDR3 loop is CASSVKAGGVNEQFF. In nucleotides, the CDR3 is TGTGCCAGCAGCGTCAAAGCGGGGGGCGTAAATGAGCAGTTCTTC.

The gene calls are TRBV12-3 or TRBV12-4 and TRBJ2-2, with a possible D match to TRBD2 (6 bases). The CDR3 is made up of 13 amino acids. V was cut by 6 bases and J by 6 bases, with 11 bases left in between. CDR3 DNA: TGTGCCAGCAGCCCCGGCGGGGCCGGGGAGCTGTTTTTT. It specifies CASSPGGAGELFF.

This sequence joins TRBV7-8 and TRBJ1-6; no clear D gene. The CDR3 extends over 15 amino acids. The ends were cut back, 7 bases at V and 7 bases at J, with 17 bases in the middle. CDR1 is SGHVS and CDR2 is FQNEAQ in the germline V gene. CDR3 protein: CASTGSGEFNSPLHF. CDR3 in DNA: TGTGCCAGCACCGGGAGCGGAGAGTTCAATTCACCCCTCCACTTT.

J is TRBJ2-5 and V is TRBV10-3, with no clear D. The germline gives CDR1 ENHRY, CDR2 SYGVKD. CDR3 size: 13 residues. Deletions cut 2 bases from V and 1 base from J, with 5 bases between. The DNA of the CDR3 is TGTGCCATCAGTGAGCGTTTCCAAGAGACCCAGTACTTC. Amino acid sequence: CAISERFQETQYF.

This chain links TRBV5-6 with TRBJ2-7; TRBD1 matches 9 bases. Losses at the gene ends were 0 bases for V and 2 bases for J; bases not matched to a gene: 0. Germline loops: CDR1 SGHDT, CDR2 YYEEEE. The CDR3 has 14 amino acids. CDR3 sequence reads: CASSLGTGAYEQYF. In DNA form, the CDR3 reads TGTGCCAGCAGCTTGGGGACAGGGGCCTACGAGCAGTACTTC.

The rearrangement uses TRBV5-5 and TRBJ1-5; D not certain. The CDR3 is 15 residues long. The germline CDR1 and CDR2 sequences are SGHKS and YYEKEE (reference sequence). Trimming took 0 bases from V and 7 from J, leaving 14 bases between them. The CDR3 region has the DNA TGTGCCAGCAGCTTGGAGTGGAGGGTTGACCAGCCCCAGCATTTT. It yields the protein CASSLEWRVDQPQHF.

V usage is TRBV7-6 and J usage is TRBJ2-7; possible D gene TRBD1, 6 bases. The CDR3 extends over 13 amino acids. Germline loops: CDR1 SGHVS, CDR2 FNYEAQ. Deletions cut 5 bases from V and 5 bases from J, with 13 bases between. In DNA form, the CDR3 reads TGTGCCAGCAGCCTCATACAGGGAAACGAGCAGTACTTC. Translation: CASSLIQGNEQYF.

V is TRBV9 and J is TRBJ2-7; 9 positions agree with TRBD2. V lost 3 bases to trimming and J lost 2 bases; unmatched junction nucleotides: 9. Germline assignment: CDR1 SGDLS and CDR2 YYNGEE. The CDR3 covers 16 residues. The CDR3 loop is CASSDPTRGGTYEQYF. The CDR3 nucleotides read TGTGCCAGCAGCGACCCTACGCGGGGGGGAACCTACGAGCAGTACTTC.

The chain has TRBV2 and TRBJ2-2; a weak D match, TRBD2 (6 bases). CDR1 and CDR2 (germline): SNHLY, FYNNEI. V was cut by 4 bases and J by 1 base, with 13 bases left in between. This CDR3 is 16 amino acids long. For the CDR3, the DNA is TGTGCCAGCAGTGGCCGGGGGAGAGGGAACACCGGGGAGCTGTTTTTT. It encodes CASSGRGRGNTGELFF.

This clone was seen a single time. CDR3 protein: CASSLAQWVNGAYEQYF. DNA of the CDR3: TGCGCCAGCAGCTTGGCCCAATGGGTGAATGGGGCGTACGAGCAGTACTTC. The genes are TRBV5-1 and TRBJ2-7; D is possibly TRBD1 (5 bases). Germline-derived CDR1 and CDR2 are SGHRS and YFSETQ. This CDR3 has 17 amino acids. Trimming stripped 0 bases from V and 4 bases from J, with 20 bases between.

The chain uses TRBV5-4 and TRBJ2-1, with TRBD2 matching over 13 bases. The germline V gene encodes CDR1 SGHNT and CDR2 YYREEE (reference sequence). The CDR3 has 16 residues. After removal of 4 bases from V and 8 bases from J, the junction contained 9 bases not matched to a gene. The CDR3 DNA follows: TGTGCCAGCAGCCCAACTAGCGGGGGGGCCCAAGATGAGCAGTTCTTC. This encodes CASSPTSGGAQDEQFF. Complete variable domain (other parts from reference TRBV5-4 and TRBJ2-1): ETGVTQSPTHLIKTRGQQVTLRCSSQSGHNTVSWYQQALGQGPQFIFQYYREEENGRGNFPPRFSGLQFPNYSSELNVNALELDDSALYLCASSPTSGGAQDEQFFGPGTRLTVL.

The chain employs TRBV3-1 (or the pseudogene TRBV3-2) and TRBJ1-2; D is possibly TRBD1 (5 bases). V was shortened by 4 bases and J by 4 bases, with 16 bases between the two germline ends. This CDR3 comprises 15 residues. Germline V gene data show CDR1 as LGHDT and CDR2 as YNNKEL (reference sequence). The CDR3 nucleotides are TGTGCCAGCAGCCCTACCGCCGGGACTAGCTATGGCTACACCTTC. This sequence encodes CASSPTAGTSYGYTF.

The chain carries TRBV6-5 and TRBJ1-1; 8 bases are shared with TRBD1. Unmatched junction bases numbered 8, after V lost 4 bases and J lost 7 bases. The CDR3 loop spans 14 amino acids. The germline V gene has CDR1 MNHEY and CDR2 SVGAGI. CDR3: CASSFRTGRFEAFF. CDR3 DNA sequence: TGTGCCAGCAGTTTCCGGACAGGGAGATTTGAAGCTTTCTTT.

The CDR3 loop reads CASSQGQGEVDTEAFF. CDR3 sequence (DNA): TGCGCCAGCAGCCAAGGACAGGGAGAAGTGGACACTGAAGCTTTCTTT. V is TRBV4-1 and J is TRBJ1-1, with TRBD1 matching over 7 bases. Trimming removed 1 base from V and 3 bases from J; junction bases left unmatched: 8. The germline V gene encodes CDR1 MGHRA and CDR2 YSYEKL. The CDR3 length is 16 residues.

The rearrangement joins TRBV19 to TRBJ1-5, with TRBD1 identical over 10 bases. The length of the CDR3 is 14 residues. The germline CDR1 and CDR2 sequences are LNHDA and SQIVND (reference sequence). With 5 bases clipped from V and 9 bases from J, the junction kept 7 bases outside the gene matches. In DNA form, the CDR3 reads TGTGCCAGTAGTCAGACAGGGGGCGGGGGGCCCCAGCATTTT. It translates to CASSQTGGGGPQHF.

This chain joins TRBV7-2 and TRBJ1-1; a weak D match, TRBD1 (5 bases). V lost 5 bases and J lost 3, with 13 bases in between. CDR3 length equals 14 residues. CDR1 is SGHTA and CDR2 is FQGNSA in the germline V gene. CDR3 coding DNA: TGTGCCAGCAGCGGGGGGGGTTGGGACACTGAAGCTTTCTTT. Encoded protein: CASSGGGWDTEAFF.

V and J are TRBV7-3 and TRBJ1-2, with TRBD1 as a possible D gene (6 bases). Germline V gives CDR1 SGHTA, CDR2 FQGTGA. Trimming stripped 5 bases from V and 2 bases from J, with 12 bases between. The CDR3 contains 14 residues. The CDR3: CASSPETGNYGYTF. DNA for the CDR3: TGTGCCAGCAGCCCCGAGACAGGAAACTATGGCTACACCTTC.

The CDR3 reads CAWGPGFGNTEAFF. The CDR3 DNA reads TGTGCCTGGGGACCAGGGTTCGGGAACACTGAAGCTTTCTTT. The rearrangement uses TRBV30 and TRBJ1-1; TRBD1 might be the D (5 bases). This CDR3 comprises 14 residues. The V gene lost 5 bases and the J gene lost 1 base, with 14 bases spanning the gap. Germline V CDR1 and CDR2: GTSNPN, SVGIG (reference sequence).

This clone was picked up one time. V and J are TRBV5-1 and TRBJ1-5; D might be TRBD1 (5 bases). The CDR3 has 15 residues. V was cut by 0 bases and J by 1 base, with 8 bases left in between. Germline assignment: CDR1 SGHRS and CDR2 YFSETQ. The CDR3 sequence is CASSLAGQSNQPQHF. The CDR3, as DNA: TGCGCCAGCAGCTTGGCAGGACAAAGCAATCAGCCCCAGCATTTT.

The chain recombines TRBV5-6 with TRBJ2-7; D is possibly TRBD1 (5 bases). The CDR3 spans 17 residues. Germline CDR1 SGHDT, CDR2 YYEEEE. V was cut by 3 bases and J by 0 bases, with 19 bases left in between. The CDR3 DNA is TGTGCCAGCAGCTACTGGGGTAGGGGCGACATCTCCTACGAGCAGTACTTC. Protein product: CASSYWGRGDISYEQYF.

The gene calls are TRBV18 and TRBJ1-1, with unresolved D. V lost 2 bases to trimming and J lost 10 bases, with 11 bases between them. From germline, CDR1 is KGHSH and CDR2 LQKENI. This CDR3 is built from 12 residues. CDR3 sequence reads: CASSPFAVGAFF. Here the CDR3 DNA reads TGTGCCAGCTCACCATTCGCCGTCGGAGCTTTCTTT. The full variable domain, with the rest looked up from reference TRBV18 and TRBJ1-1, is NAGVMQNPRHLVRRRGQEARLRCSPMKGHSHVYWYRQLPEEGLKFMVYLQKENIIDESGMPKERFSAEFPKEGPSILRIQQVVRGDSAAYFCASSPFAVGAFFGQGTRLTVV.

The rearrangement links TRBV2 to TRBJ1-5; D ambiguous. The CDR3 consists of 14 residues. V dropped 5 bases and J dropped 2 bases, with 10 bases sitting between them. Germline CDR1 SNHLY, CDR2 FYNNEI. The CDR3 nucleotides read TGTGCCAGCAGTCGGAGGGATGGCAATCAGCCCCAGCATTTT. This translates into CASSRRDGNQPQHF.

In this sample, this clone turned up once. The CDR3 protein is CASSYLGQTYGYTF. CDR3 in DNA: TGTGCCAGCAGTTACTTGGGACAGACCTATGGCTACACCTTC. The rearrangement uses TRBV6-5 and TRBJ1-2, with 7 bases that match TRBD1. The CDR3 runs 14 residues. Trimming took 1 base from V and 4 from J; bases not matched to a gene: 3. Germline V CDR1 and CDR2: MNHEY, SVGAGI.

The chain carries TRBV3-1 (or the pseudogene TRBV3-2) and TRBJ1-2, with no clear D. V was trimmed by 4 bases and J by 8 bases, leaving 8 bases between them. Looked up from germline, CDR1 is LGHDT and CDR2 is YNNKEL (reference sequence). The CDR3 spans 11 residues. The CDR3 loop is CASSPGWGYTF. For the CDR3, the DNA is TGTGCCAGCAGCCCAGGATGGGGCTACACCTTC.